The TCR beta chain described here comes from a study of CD8 T cells in Susac syndrome. Study-wide results and limits: Only a relatively small number of individuals were included in the TCR sequencing and HLA analysis.

Reverse transcription of roughly 0.5 to 1 ug RNA was performed with random hexamers. TCRdb reprocessed the immunoSEQ multiplex PCR reads with MiXCR, giving one entry per CDR3 protein. The sample yields approximately 160,000 distinct CDR3 sequences, approximately 93% seen once. Sequencing of TCR beta, carried out with a high-throughput approach, was applied to CD8+ and CD4+ T cells from the blood. Treatment-naive patients with stable or active relapsing-remitting disease were the multiple sclerosis controls. Through negative isolation, CD4+ and CD8+ T cells were obtained, while TEMRA cells were enriched using FACS. Note on this clonotype: Its antigen is as yet unknown.

Germline lookup yields CDR1 SGHAT and CDR2 FQNNGV. This CDR3 spans 15 amino acids. V lost 3 bases and J lost 4; bases outside the gene matches: 4. The material sequenced was CD4+ T cells from PBMCs. The rearrangement uses TRBV11-2 and TRBJ2-2, with 8 bases matching TRBD1. The clonotype originates from a human donor with multiple sclerosis. DNA for the CDR3: TGTGCCAGCAGCTTCGCAGGGGGCTCCACCGGGGAGCTGTTTTTT. Its protein product is CASSFAGGSTGELFF.